Listed below are T cell receptor beta chains from one sample, sequenced in a study of CD8+ T cells in alopecia areata. This table comes from immunoSEQ multiplex PCR, and its TCRdb copy is limited to in-frame clones, with some not included. The top ten hold more than 0.95% of the sample, which has hundreds of thousands of clones, approximately 72% seen once. Sequenced here: CD4+ T cells sorted from blood, sampled around week 44, from a patient treated with tofacitinib. These receptor sequences come from a human donor with alopecia areata. CDR3s include the opening cysteine and the closing phenylalanine or tryptophan. D genes are given only for firm matches. The listing skips clone size in some rows; elsewhere it reads once, few, many or a size class.

clone_size,v_call,j_call,d_call,cdr3_nt,cdr3_aa
NA,TRBV29-1,TRBJ1-2,NA,TGCAGCGTCGGTGCCGCCGGGTCGTCCTATGGCTACACCTTC,CSVGAAGSSYGYTF
once,TRBV5-1,TRBJ1-4,NA,TGCGCCAGCAGCTTGGAGGGGTTGGGGAAACTGTTTTTT,CASSLEGLGKLFF
NA,TRBV20-1,TRBJ2-7,NA,TGCAGTGCGGGCGGAACCTACGAGCAGTACTTC,CSAGGTYEQYF
NA,TRBV15,TRBJ1-1,NA,TGTGCCACCAGCAGAGACCTTCTGGGGGCTTTCTTT,CATSRDLLGAFF
NA,TRBV7-2,TRBJ2-2,NA,TGTGCCAGCAGCTCCCGGGCCTCATCACTCCAGGGGGAGCTGTTTTTT,CASSSRASSLQGELFF
NA,TRBV29-1,TRBJ2-1,TRBD2,TGCAGCGTTGGCGGAAGGTCCGGACTAGCGGATACTGAGCAGTTCTTC,CSVGGRSGLADTEQFF
NA,TRBV9,TRBJ2-1,NA,TGTGCCAGCAGCGTAGCCCTGAACAGGGTGGGCAATGAGCAGTTCTTC,CASSVALNRVGNEQFF
NA,TRBV30,TRBJ1-2,NA,TGTGCCTGGGATGATTATCAGGGCGATGGCTACACCTTC,CAWDDYQGDGYTF
NA,TRBV4-3,TRBJ2-6,NA,TGCGCCAGCAGCCAAGATCTACTGCCCCCGGGTTCTGGGGCCAACGTCCTGACTTTC,CASSQDLLPPGSGANVLTF
few,TRBV7-9,TRBJ2-7,NA,TGTGCCAGCAGCTTTGGAGGGGGCGAGCAGTACTTC,CASSFGGGEQYF
NA,TRBV14,TRBJ2-6,NA,TGTGCCAGCAGCCAAGATTGGGACTCTGGGGCCAACGTCCTGACTTTC,CASSQDWDSGANVLTF
NA,TRBV10-3,TRBJ2-1,NA,TGTGCCATCAGGCTAGGCGATGAGCAGTTCTTC,CAIRLGDEQFF
NA,TRBV4-3,TRBJ2-7,NA,TGCGCCAGCAGCCACGGTGGGGGTGAGCAGTACTTC,CASSHGGGEQYF
NA,TRBV6-5,TRBJ2-7,NA,TGTGCCAGCAGCCTAAGTAGGGGCCCCTACGAGCAGTACTTC,CASSLSRGPYEQYF
NA,TRBV7-2,TRBJ1-1,NA,TGTGCCAGCAGCTTAGAGGCTGGTTATGAAGCTTTCTTT,CASSLEAGYEAFF
NA,TRBV30,TRBJ1-2,NA,TGTGCCTGGAGTCCGACAGAGCGCTACACCTTC,CAWSPTERYTF
NA,TRBV5-1,TRBJ1-1,TRBD1,TGCGCCAGCAGCCTAGACAGGGGGCTAGCTGAAGCTTTCTTT,CASSLDRGLAEAFF
few,TRBV29-1,TRBJ2-7,NA,TGCAGCGTTGAAGGGACGGCTGAACTCTCCTACGAGCAGTACTTC,CSVEGTAELSYEQYF
NA,TRBV2,TRBJ1-5,NA,TGTGCCAGCAGATACAATCAGCCCCAGCATTTT,CASRYNQPQHF
many,TRBV5-1,TRBJ2-3,NA,TGCGCCAGCAGCTTGGCCCGGGACTTCACAGATACGCAGTATTTT,CASSLARDFTDTQYF
NA,TRBV7-9,TRBJ1-2,TRBD1,TGTGCCAGCAGCTTAGAGCAGGGGGCGGTTGGCTACACCTTC,CASSLEQGAVGYTF
NA,TRBV5-5,TRBJ2-3,TRBD2,TGTGCCAGCAGCTTGGAGGCTAGCGGGGGGGTAACAGATACGCAGTATTTT,CASSLEASGGVTDTQYF
NA,TRBV6-1,TRBJ1-6,NA,TGTGCCAGCAGTGAGAGACTGTCCCGGAGCTCCTATAATTCACCCCTCCACTTT,CASSERLSRSSYNSPLHF
few,TRBV25-1,TRBJ2-3,NA,TGTGCCAGCCGCGGCAGCAGGTATACGCAGTATTTT,CASRGSRYTQYF
once,TRBV16,TRBJ2-1,NA,TGTGCCAGCAGCCGACAGGTTATTGGCAATGAGCAGTTCTTC,CASSRQVIGNEQFF
NA,TRBV5-1,TRBJ2-7,TRBD1,TGCGCCAGCAGCTTGGGGACAGGAGCCTACGAGCAGTACTTC,CASSLGTGAYEQYF
NA,TRBV19,TRBJ1-5,NA,TGTGCCAGTAGGCAAGGGGTCAATCAGCCCCAGCATTTT,CASRQGVNQPQHF
NA,TRBV29-1,TRBJ2-3,NA,TGCAGCGTCGACTACACAGATACGCAGTATTTT,CSVDYTDTQYF
many,TRBV7-2,TRBJ2-3,NA,TGTGCCAGCAGCTTCGGGTCTGTGGCAGATACGCAGTATTTT,CASSFGSVADTQYF
few,TRBV2,TRBJ2-7,TRBD1,TGTGCCAGCAGTTTGGACAGGGGCGCCTCCTACGAGCAGTACTTC,CASSLDRGASYEQYF
many,TRBV18,TRBJ1-2,NA,TGTGCCAGCTCACCAGGGATCAACTCATATGGCTACACCTTC,CASSPGINSYGYTF
NA,TRBV27,TRBJ2-5,TRBD2,TGTGCCACCGCACTAATTTGGACTAGCGGTGGATCCAAAGAGACCCAGTACTTC,CATALIWTSGGSKETQYF
few,TRBV7-2,TRBJ2-2,NA,TGTGCCAGCAGCTTTGAACGGAACACCGGGGAGCTGTTTTTT,CASSFERNTGELFF
NA,TRBV6-6,TRBJ2-6,NA,TGTGCCAGCAGTCTTATCGGCTCAGGGGCCAACGTCCTGACTTTC,CASSLIGSGANVLTF
NA,TRBV5-1,TRBJ1-1,NA,TGCGCCAGCAGCTTGGCTGCAGCGAACACTGAAGCTTTCTTT,CASSLAAANTEAFF
NA,TRBV18,TRBJ2-4,TRBD2,TGTGCCAGCTCACCATCGGGAGGTATGGACATTCAGTACTTC,CASSPSGGMDIQYF
NA,TRBV6-1,TRBJ2-1,NA,TGTGCCAGCAGTAACGGGTACAGCTCCTACAATGAGCAGTTCTTC,CASSNGYSSYNEQFF
few,TRBV6-5,TRBJ2-2,TRBD1,TGTGCCAGCAGTTACACAGACAGGGTCGGGGAGCTGTTTTTT,CASSYTDRVGELFF
NA,TRBV7-2,TRBJ2-7,NA,TGTGCCAGCAGCTTAGAAAAGGGGAGCTCCTACGAGCAGTACTTC,CASSLEKGSSYEQYF
NA,TRBV9,TRBJ2-1,NA,TGTGCCAGCAGCAGGGACTCGGACTACAATGAGCAGTTCTTC,CASSRDSDYNEQFF
few,TRBV9,TRBJ2-7,NA,TGTGCCAGCAGCGTAGATGACACTGGATGGTCCTACGAGCAGTACTTC,CASSVDDTGWSYEQYF
NA,TRBV4-2,TRBJ2-2,TRBD1,TGTGCCAGCAGCCAAACCGGGACAGGGACAAACACCGGGGAGCTGTTTTTT,CASSQTGTGTNTGELFF